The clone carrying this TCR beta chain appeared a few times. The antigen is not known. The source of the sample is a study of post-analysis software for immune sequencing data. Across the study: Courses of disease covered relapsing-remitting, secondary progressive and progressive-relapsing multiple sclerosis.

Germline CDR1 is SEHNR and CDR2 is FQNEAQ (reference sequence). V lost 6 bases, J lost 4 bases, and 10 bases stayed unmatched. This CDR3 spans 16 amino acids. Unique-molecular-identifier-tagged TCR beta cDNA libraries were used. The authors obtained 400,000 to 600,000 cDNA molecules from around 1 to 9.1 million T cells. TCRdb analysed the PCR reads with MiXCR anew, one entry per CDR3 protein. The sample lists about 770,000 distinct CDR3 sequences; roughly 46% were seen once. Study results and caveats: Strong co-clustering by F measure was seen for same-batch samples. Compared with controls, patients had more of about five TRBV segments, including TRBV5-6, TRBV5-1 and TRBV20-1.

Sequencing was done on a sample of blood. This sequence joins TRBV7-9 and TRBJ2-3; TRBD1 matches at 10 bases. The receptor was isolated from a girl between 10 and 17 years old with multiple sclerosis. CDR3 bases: TGTGCCAGCAGTTTCTCCGGGACAGGGGACCCAGATACGCAGTATTTT. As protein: CASSFSGTGDPDTQYF.